This paragraph covers one T cell receptor beta chain sequence. The antigen remains undetermined. Germline V gene sequence: CDR1 SNHLY, CDR2 FYNNEI. The length of the CDR3 is 15 residues. TCRdb reworked the 5' RACE reads into one entry per CDR3 protein, no DNA. The sample includes about 540,000 distinct CDR3 sequences. The sample comes from a study of T cells expressing NK-cell markers. Study-wide points: Questions lingered over whether expanded NKG2C+ T cell clones were HCMV-specific. NKG2C+ dominant clonotypes from 6 or 7 donors made up roughly 1.0-7.0% of CD8+ T cells.

The TCR comes from a man younger than 35 in good health. The chain links TRBV2 to TRBJ2-3; TCRdb proposes TRBD2, but this gene call is untestable without DNA. Sequenced sample: blood T cells: a sorted CD56 or NKG2C T cell subset, CD4+ or CD8+ T cells, or bulk PBMC T cells (not recorded which). The CDR3 loop reads CASKSKDLNTDTQYF.